The next 22 T cell receptor beta chains were all read from a single sample in a study of molecular identifiers for immune sequencing clone quantification. TCRdb re-analysed the PCR reads in MiXCR, keeping a single row per CDR3 protein. The table has hundreds of thousands of distinct CDR3 sequences, about 20% seen once. Sequencing used naive CD8+ T cells from blood, with Jurkat cell RNA spiked in. As to subset: FACS-sorted CD8+CD4-CCR7+CD45RA+ naive T cells. Receptor source: a human donor in good health. Some libraries in this study had Jurkat cell RNA spiked in.

In its sample, this clonotype was seen many times. Sequence at one end of the junction differs from germline and may be a read error. V is TRBV29-1 and J is TRBJ2-7, with a weak D call TRBD1 (6 bases). Germline V CDR1 and CDR2: SQVTM, ANQGSEA. The CDR3 is 13 amino acids. CDR3: CSVEGGVSYEQYF. Written as DNA, the CDR3 is TGCAGCGTGGAAGGGGGTGTTTCCTACGAGCAGTACTTC.

This clonotype was counted only a few times. The V gene is TRBV10-3, the J gene TRBJ2-1; D ambiguous. The CDR3 consists of 14 residues. Trimming stripped 0 bases from V and 5 bases from J, with 8 bases between. CDR1 and CDR2 from the germline V gene are ENHRY and SYGVKD. In DNA form, the CDR3 reads TGTGCCATCAGTGAGTCGACCTATGACAATGAGCAGTTCTTC. Amino acids: CAISESTYDNEQFF.

This clonotype was seen many times. This rearrangement joins TRBV9 to TRBJ2-3, with 7 nucleotides matching TRBD2. CDR3 length: 16 residues. V was pared by 2 bases and J by 3 bases, with 9 bases of the junction left unmatched. The germline CDR1 and CDR2 sequences are SGDLS and YYNGEE. CDR3 nucleotide sequence: TGTGCCAGCAGCGTGTTTAATAGCGGGCCGACAGATACGCAGTATTTT. Amino acid sequence: CASSVFNSGPTDTQYF.

This clonotype was seen repeatedly, ten times or more. The chain couples TRBV2 to TRBJ1-2; 9 positions agree with TRBD1. CDR1 SNHLY and CDR2 FYNNEI come from the germline V gene. After removal of 5 bases from V and 5 bases from J, the junction contained 6 bases not matched to a gene. CDR3 length equals 14 residues. The CDR3 DNA follows: TGTGCCAGCAGTTCCGGGACAGGGAGATATGGCTACACCTTC. Translation: CASSSGTGRYGYTF.

This clonotype was detected ten times or more. The chain links TRBV20-1 to TRBJ1-4; D is perhaps TRBD1 (5 bases). Germline V gene data show CDR1 as DFQATT and CDR2 as SNEGSKA (reference sequence). The CDR3 is 14 residues long. Deletions cut 6 bases from V and 3 bases from J, with 14 bases between. The CDR3 DNA sequence: TGCAGTGCCAGGGCGTACAGACCTAATGAAAAACTGTTTTTT. Translation: CSARAYRPNEKLFF.

This clonotype was picked up a small number of times. Given a much more abundant clone one base away, this may be a read error. No conserved phenylalanine or tryptophan ends this CDR3, so it is likely a read error. The V call is TRBV9, the J call TRBJ1-1; D not resolved. Germline lookup yields CDR1 SGDLS and CDR2 YYNGEE. V lost 0 bases and J lost 0, with 6 bases in between. This CDR3 contains 14 residues. The DNA for the CDR3 is TGTGCCAGCAGCGTAGATGGTATGAACACTGAAGCTTTCTCT. As protein: CASSVDGMNTEAFS.

There are many counts of this clonotype. The chain uses TRBV19 and TRBJ2-3, with D perhaps TRBD1 (6 bases). Per germline, CDR1 LNHDA and CDR2 SQIVND (reference sequence). Trimming cost V 3 bases and J 0 bases, with 10 bases left between them. This CDR3 comprises 15 residues. The CDR3 reads CASSMQGPSTDTQYF. CDR3 DNA sequence: TGTGCCAGTAGTATGCAGGGGCCTAGCACAGATACGCAGTATTTT.

This clonotype was observed many times. V gene TRBV27 combines with J gene TRBJ2-1; 11 bases fit TRBD2. The CDR3 covers 18 residues. In germline, CDR1 is MNHEY, CDR2 SMNVEV (reference sequence). V shed 7 bases and J 0 bases; nucleotides not matched to a gene: 11. Here the CDR3 DNA reads TGTGCCAGCACCGGAGGACTAGCGGGCCGGAGCTCCTACAATGAGCAGTTCTTC. Translation: CASTGGLAGRSSYNEQFF.

In regard to this clonotype: One end of the junction does not line up with germline, which may come from a read error. The chain is built from TRBV5-4 and TRBJ2-1; the D gene is possibly TRBD1 (6 bases). This CDR3 is built from 14 residues. From germline, CDR1 is SGHNT and CDR2 YYREEE (reference sequence). The CDR3, as DNA: TGTGCCAGCAGGGACTGGACAGTTTACAATGGGCAGTTCTTC. Translating it yields CASRDWTVYNGQFF.

This clonotype came up many times. This sequence joins TRBV4-3 and TRBJ2-7; D ambiguous. The CDR3 covers 13 residues. V was cut by 4 bases and J by 4 bases, with 11 bases left in between. CDR1 is LGHNA, CDR2 YSLEER, per germline. The CDR3 coding sequence is TGCGCCAGCAGCCCCGGTTTTGGTTACGAGCAGTACTTC. It is translated as CASSPGFGYEQYF.

This clonotype was seen repeatedly, ten times or more. V gene TRBV4-3 combines with J gene TRBJ2-7; D call uncertain. Germline CDR1 and CDR2: LGHNA and YSLEER. This CDR3 comprises 15 residues. The V gene lost 0 bases and the J gene lost 4 bases, with 13 bases spanning the gap. The CDR3 protein is CASSQDLSTAYEQYF. CDR3 sequence (DNA): TGCGCCAGCAGCCAAGACCTATCGACGGCATACGAGCAGTACTTC.

This clonotype is a singleton in its sample. The chain is built from TRBV6-6 and TRBJ1-5, with D perhaps matching TRBD1 (5 bases). Trimming removed 6 bases from V and 8 bases from J, with 20 bases in between. The CDR3 contains 15 residues. Germline V lookup: CDR1 MNHNY, CDR2 SVGAGI (reference sequence). The CDR3 sequence: CASSQGTVDWEPQHF. As DNA, the CDR3 is TGTGCCAGCAGCCAAGGGACGGTCGATTGGGAGCCCCAGCATTTT.

Worth noting for this clonotype: A much larger clone sits a single nucleotide away, making a read error possible. This CDR3 is missing its conserved last phenylalanine or tryptophan, likely due to a read error. This chain connects TRBV6-5 to TRBJ1-2; D might be TRBD1 (5 bases). This CDR3 contains 14 residues. Germline CDR1 reads MNHEY; CDR2 reads SVGAGI. The V gene lost 0 bases and the J gene lost 8 bases, with 13 bases spanning the gap. This CDR3 reads CASSYSQGAVGYTI. DNA of the CDR3: TGTGCCAGCAGTTACTCGCAAGGGGCTGTAGGCTACACCATC.

This sequence joins TRBV19 and TRBJ1-1; D uncertain. Germline assignment: CDR1 LNHDA and CDR2 SQIVND (reference sequence). V lost 3 bases and J lost 5, with 13 bases in between. This CDR3 is 14 amino acids long. CDR3 sequence (DNA): TGTGCCAGTAGTATCGCCGGGCCGAGGACTGAAGCTTTCTTT. Translated, it gives CASSIAGPRTEAFF.

Regarding this clonotype: Being one base from a much bigger clone, this may be a read error. CDR3 nucleotides: TGCGGTGCTAGGGGGCTCAGAGGGACAGCTAACTATGGCTACACCTTC. This gives the protein CGARGLRGTANYGYTF. The chain carries TRBV20-1 and TRBJ1-2; 7 bases align to TRBD1. Germline CDR1 DFQATT, CDR2 SNEGSKA (reference sequence). The CDR3 contains 16 residues.

This clonotype was observed many times. The chain combines TRBV12-3 or TRBV12-4 with TRBJ1-1, with a possible D match to TRBD1 (5 bases). The CDR3 runs 15 residues. V lost 5 bases, J lost 0 bases, and 13 bases lay in between. CDR3 loop: CASSPSGAMNTEAFF. The CDR3, as DNA: TGTGCCAGCAGTCCATCCGGGGCTATGAACACTGAAGCTTTCTTT.

In its sample, this clonotype was seen many times. The chain joins TRBV28 to TRBJ1-1; no reliable D call. Germline lookup yields CDR1 MDHEN and CDR2 SYDVKM. CDR3 length: 12 residues. Between the trimmed V and J ends, which lost 4 bases and 5 bases, there was a span of 8 bases. The CDR3 is CASSSPWTEAFF. CDR3 in DNA: TGTGCCAGCAGTTCACCCTGGACTGAAGCTTTCTTT.

This clonotype was counted at least ten times. The chain has TRBV10-2 and TRBJ2-3, with 9 bases lining up with TRBD2. The germline gives CDR1 WSHSY, CDR2 SAAADI. This CDR3 has 14 amino acids. V shed 4 bases, J shed 5 bases, and the junction held 4 bases outside the gene matches. CDR3 coding DNA: TGCGCCAGCAGTGCTGCACTAGCGGGAGATACGCAGTATTTT. Protein: CASSAALAGDTQYF.

The rearrangement links TRBV27 to TRBJ2-7; D may be TRBD1 (6 bases). The CDR3 consists of 15 residues. Trimming left V 5 bases short and J 2 bases short, with 16 bases between. CDR1 is MNHEY and CDR2 is SMNVEV in the germline V gene (reference sequence). In DNA form, the CDR3 reads TGTGCCAGCAGTATAACCGGGACAAAGACCTACGAGCAGTACTTC. Its protein product is CASSITGTKTYEQYF.

This clonotype was seen many times. The chain employs TRBV6-1 and TRBJ2-7, with TRBD1 matching over 9 bases. The germline V gene encodes CDR1 MNHNS and CDR2 SASEGT. V was pared by 5 bases and J by 3 bases, with 8 bases of the junction left unmatched. There are 15 residues in the CDR3. The CDR3 DNA is TGTGCCAGCAGTCCCCGACAGGGGGGTGGCTACGAGCAGTACTTC. This translates into CASSPRQGGGYEQYF.

This clonotype was detected many times. The chain has TRBV6-2 or TRBV6-3 and TRBJ2-2; 7 bases fit TRBD2. The germline gives CDR1 MNHEY, CDR2 SVGEGT. The CDR3 is 17 residues long. V was clipped by 2 bases and J by 2 bases; unmatched bases: 8. The CDR3 spells CASSYGRLAVNTGELFF. The CDR3 nucleotides are TGTGCCAGCAGTTACGGGCGGCTAGCGGTAAACACCGGGGAGCTGTTTTTT.

About this clonotype: This clone may be a read error of a much larger clone one base away. The chain uses TRBV7-9 and TRBJ2-1; TRBD2 matches 8 bases. The CDR3 has 15 residues. J gave up 2 bases and V 8 bases, and 8 bases lay outside the gene matches. Germline loops: CDR1 SEHNR, CDR2 FQNEAQ (reference sequence). CDR3 coding DNA: TGTGCCAGCGGCCCCAGCGGGAGCCCCTACAATGAGCAGTTCTTC. It is translated as CASGPSGSPYNEQFF.